A single sample is the source of the 24 T cell receptor beta chains below, sequenced in a study of tumor-infiltrating lymphocytes in localized non-small cell lung cancer. The method was immunoSEQ multiplex PCR; TCRdb's version includes in-frame clones alone and lacks a portion of them. Of 25,000 to 30,000 clones listed, approximately 85% are singletons. Sequencing was performed on lung tumor tissue. These receptors were taken from a human donor with non-small cell lung cancer.

CDR3 residues: CASGGNTGELFF. Written as DNA, the CDR3 is TGTGCCAGCGGGGGGAACACCGGGGAGCTGTTTTTT. V usage is TRBV7-2 and J usage is TRBJ2-2; D might be TRBD1 or TRBD2, each matching 5 bases. CDR1 and CDR2 (germline): SGHTA, FQGNSA. Trimming shortened V by 8 bases and J by 1 base, and 5 bases separated the two germline ends. This CDR3 is 12 amino acids long.

The V gene is TRBV6-5, the J gene TRBJ1-2; 10 bases line up with TRBD1. Germline V lookup: CDR1 MNHEY, CDR2 SVGAGI. The CDR3 length is 15 residues. V dropped 3 bases and J dropped 4; count of bases not matched to a gene: 5. The CDR3 is CASSYTDRGAYGYTF. The CDR3 DNA follows: TGTGCCAGCAGTTATACGGACAGGGGGGCCTATGGCTACACCTTC.

This chain links TRBV29-1 with TRBJ1-4; D not resolved. Germline lookup yields CDR1 SQVTM and CDR2 ANQGSEA. The CDR3 covers 12 residues. V lost 6 bases, J lost 1 base, and 6 bases lay in between. The CDR3 DNA reads as TGCAGCGTGGGGATAACTAATGAAAAACTGTTTTTT. Encoded protein: CSVGITNEKLFF.

The chain links TRBV5-4 to TRBJ2-2, with a tentative D call TRBD1 (5 bases). CDR1 and CDR2 from the germline V gene are SGHNT and YYREEE (reference sequence). The V gene lost 0 bases and the J gene lost 6 bases, with 12 bases spanning the gap. This CDR3 spans 15 amino acids. Written as DNA, the CDR3 is TGTGCCAGCAGCTTGGTAGGGGCGTATGCCGGGGAGCTGTTTTTT. Translating it yields CASSLVGAYAGELFF. Full variable domain (missing parts from reference TRBV5-4 and TRBJ2-2): ETGVTQSPTHLIKTRGQQVTLRCSSQSGHNTVSWYQQALGQGPQFIFQYYREEENGRGNFPPRFSGLQFPNYSSELNVNALELDDSALYLCASSLVGAYAGELFFGEGSRLTVL.

The chain carries TRBV20-1 and TRBJ1-2; D is undetermined. V was trimmed by 3 bases and J by 7 bases, leaving 9 bases between them. This CDR3 has 11 residues. CDR1 is DFQATT and CDR2 is SNEGSKA in the germline V gene (reference sequence). The CDR3 nucleotides read TGCAGTGCTAGGGAACAAGTTGGCTACACCTTC. Its translation: CSAREQVGYTF.

V is TRBV19 and J is TRBJ1-1, with a possible D match to TRBD1 (5 bases). Germline V gene data show CDR1 as LNHDA and CDR2 as SQIVND (reference sequence). CDR3 length: 16 amino acids. V lost 3 bases and J 0 bases, leaving 14 bases between the germline ends. The CDR3 sequence: CASSMRAGRVNTEAFF. In DNA, the CDR3 is TGTGCCAGTAGTATGCGGGCAGGGAGGGTGAACACTGAAGCTTTCTTT.

In DNA, the CDR3 is TGTGCCAGCAGCCCGGAGAGCACAGATACGCAGTATTTT. This gives the protein CASSPESTDTQYF. The J gene is TRBJ2-3, the V gene TRBV5-6; D gene ambiguous. This CDR3 has 13 residues. CDR1 is SGHDT and CDR2 is YYEEEE in the germline V gene. The V end lost 4 bases, the J end lost 0 bases, and 6 bases lay between the germline ends. The full variable domain, rest sourced from reference TRBV5-6 and TRBJ2-3, is DAGVTQSPTHLIKTRGQQVTLRCSPKSGHDTVSWYQQALGQGPQFIFQYYEEEERQRGNFPDRFSGHQFPNYSSELNVNALLLGDSALYLCASSPESTDTQYFGPGTRLTVL.

The J gene is TRBJ1-2, the V gene TRBV14; tentative D call: TRBD1 (5 bases). There are 15 residues in the CDR3. Germline CDR1 is SGHDN and CDR2 is FVKESK. V lost 1 base and J lost 7, with 16 bases in between. In nucleotides, the CDR3 is TGTGCCAGCAGCCAAGCCGATTTATGGGACTTTGGCTACACCTTC. Translation gives CASSQADLWDFGYTF.

The V call is TRBV30, the J call TRBJ2-3; TRBD2 is a possible D gene (7 bases). Germline V gives CDR1 GTSNPN, CDR2 SVGIG (reference sequence). The V and J ends lost 4 bases and 3 bases respectively, with 20 bases between them. This CDR3 region has 16 residues. CDR3 coding DNA: TGTGCCTGGACGGCGGGGGCCCGGGCAGTAACAGATACGCAGTATTTT. It is translated as CAWTAGARAVTDTQYF.

The chain links TRBV20-1 to TRBJ2-7; no clear D gene. Trimming pared 7 bases from V and 7 bases from J, leaving 14 bases between. The CDR3 runs 11 residues. Germline assignment: CDR1 DFQATT and CDR2 SNEGSKA (reference sequence). CDR3 amino acids: CSVSTGFEQYF. The CDR3 DNA reads TGCAGTGTCAGTACCGGTTTTGAGCAGTACTTC.

This chain joins TRBV7-3 and TRBJ1-2, with 9 bases identical to TRBD1. From germline, CDR1 is SGHTA and CDR2 FQGTGA. The CDR3 sequence is 14 residues long. V was clipped by 4 bases and J by 2 bases; unmatched bases: 2. Here the CDR3 reads CASSSGTGNYGYTF. CDR3 coding DNA: TGTGCCAGCAGCTCCGGGACAGGGAACTATGGCTACACCTTC. Based on the CDR3 plus reference TRBV7-3 and TRBJ1-2, the full variable domain is GAGVSQTPSNKVTEKGKYVELRCDPISGHTALYWYRQSLGQGPEFLIYFQGTGAADDSGLPNDRFFAVRPEGSVSTLKIQRTERGDSAVYLCASSSGTGNYGYTFGSGTRLTVV.

This clone has only one observation. The rearrangement joins TRBV28 to TRBJ1-2, with D tentatively TRBD1 (5 bases). The germline V and J ends were trimmed by 1 base and 7 bases, with 16 bases remaining between them. The germline V gene encodes CDR1 MDHEN and CDR2 SYDVKM. The CDR3 totals 15 residues. CDR3 residues: CASSLLPGRGGGYTF. DNA for the CDR3: TGTGCCAGCAGTTTATTGCCAGGGAGAGGCGGTGGCTACACCTTC.

The genes are TRBV10-3 and TRBJ2-7, with TRBD1 matching over 9 bases. With V trimmed by 11 bases and J by 4 bases, 12 bases remained unmatched. CDR3 length equals 14 residues. Germline lookup yields CDR1 ENHRY and CDR2 SYGVKD. CDR3 loop: CAAGGGQGSYEQYF. CDR3 bases: TGTGCCGCTGGGGGGGGACAGGGTTCGTACGAGCAGTACTTC.

The chain links TRBV25-1 to TRBJ2-2; no reliable D call. V was clipped by 2 bases and J by 1 base, with 14 bases between them. There are 17 residues in the CDR3. Germline V gene sequence: CDR1 MGHDK, CDR2 SYGVNS. This chain's CDR3 is CASSERRSGGNTGELFF. Written as DNA, the CDR3 is TGTGCCAGCAGTGAAAGGCGGAGTGGCGGGAACACCGGGGAGCTGTTTTTT.

This chain joins TRBV5-4 and TRBJ1-2; TRBD1 agrees at 7 bases. CDR1 SGHNT and CDR2 YYREEE come from the germline V gene (reference sequence). This CDR3 comprises 14 residues. V dropped 2 bases and J dropped 4; count of bases not matched to a gene: 5. The CDR3 region is CASSFPDRAYGYTF. CDR3 nucleotide sequence: TGTGCCAGCAGCTTTCCAGACAGGGCCTATGGCTACACCTTC.

The CDR3 is CASSERGATDTQYF. CDR3 nucleotide sequence: TGTGCCAGCAGTGAACGGGGGGCCACAGATACGCAGTATTTT. V is TRBV6-1 and J is TRBJ2-3, with D tentatively TRBD2 (7 bases). The CDR3 is 14 residues long. CDR1 MNHNS and CDR2 SASEGT come from the germline V gene. The ends were cut back, 2 bases at V and 2 bases at J, with 8 bases in the middle.

The chain links TRBV6-4 to TRBJ1-3; the D gene is possibly TRBD1 (6 bases). This CDR3 contains 15 residues. In germline, CDR1 is MRHNA, CDR2 SNTAGT. Trimming left V 2 bases short and J 4 bases short, with 12 bases between. In nucleotides, the CDR3 is TGTGCCAGCAGTGACCACAGGGAGTCAGGAAACACCATATATTTT. The encoded protein is CASSDHRESGNTIYF.

CDR3 loop: CASSLDPAYEQYF. The CDR3 nucleotides read TGTGCCAGCAGCTTAGACCCGGCGTACGAGCAGTACTTC. The V and J genes are TRBV11-2 and TRBJ2-7; D gene unclear. The V end was cut by 0 bases, the J end by 4 bases, with 7 bases between. There are 13 residues in the CDR3. Germline V gene data show CDR1 as SGHAT and CDR2 as FQNNGV.

The chain uses TRBV5-4 and TRBJ2-5; 12 nucleotides align to TRBD1. The CDR3 totals 17 residues. V lost 2 bases, J lost 5 bases, and 10 bases stayed unmatched. The germline gives CDR1 SGHNT, CDR2 YYREEE (reference sequence). The chain's CDR3 is CASSFPLGTGGTETQYF. CDR3 DNA: TGTGCCAGCAGCTTCCCCTTGGGGACAGGGGGCACGGAGACCCAGTACTTC.

This rearrangement joins TRBV10-3 to TRBJ1-2; 9 positions agree with TRBD1. CDR3 length equals 17 residues. The trim removed 6 bases at V and 1 base at J, leaving 12 bases unmatched. CDR1 and CDR2 (germline): ENHRY, SYGVKD. The CDR3 sequence is CAISRGQGTLINYGYTF. In DNA, the CDR3 is TGTGCCATCAGCCGGGGACAGGGCACCCTCATTAACTATGGCTACACCTTC.

The V gene is TRBV19, the J gene TRBJ2-5; either TRBD1 or TRBD2 may supply D (5 bases each). Germline V CDR1 and CDR2: LNHDA, SQIVND (reference sequence). The CDR3 totals 15 residues. The V gene lost 5 bases and the J gene lost 2 bases, with 15 bases spanning the gap. CDR3 DNA: TGTGCCAGTAGTTTGGGGGACGTCCCACAAGAGACCCAGTACTTC. Encoded protein: CASSLGDVPQETQYF.

This chain joins TRBV7-8 and TRBJ1-6; 12 positions agree with TRBD1. CDR1 is SGHVS and CDR2 is FQNEAQ in the germline V gene. The CDR3 runs 18 residues. The ends lost 5 bases at V and 1 base at J; junction bases unmatched: 6. The DNA of the CDR3 is TGTGCCAGCAGCATCACGGGACAGGGGGCTTCCTATAATTCACCCCTCCACTTT. Its protein product is CASSITGQGASYNSPLHF.

The chain employs TRBV7-2 and TRBJ2-7, with 7 bases identical to TRBD1. This CDR3 region has 12 residues. CDR1 SGHTA and CDR2 FQGNSA come from the germline V gene. J gave up 6 bases and V 1 base, and 0 bases lay outside the gene matches. The CDR3 here is CASSLDRGEQYF. CDR3 nucleotide sequence: TGTGCCAGCAGCTTAGACAGGGGCGAGCAGTACTTC.

The table lists this clone with a few counts. The J gene is TRBJ1-5, the V gene TRBV28; a possible D gene is TRBD1 (5 bases). Germline V lookup: CDR1 MDHEN, CDR2 SYDVKM. V was pared by 8 bases and J by 4 bases, with 12 bases between. The CDR3 length is 13 residues. The CDR3 sequence: CASEGDRNQPQHF. The CDR3 DNA sequence: TGTGCCAGCGAAGGGGACCGTAATCAGCCCCAGCATTTT.